In this sample, the clone carrying this T cell receptor beta chain turned up many times. This specimen comes from a study of post-analysis software for immune sequencing data. Unique molecular identifiers had been added to the TCR beta cDNA libraries. TCRdb reanalysed the PCR reads using MiXCR and keeps one entry per CDR3 protein. The table records 430,000 or so distinct CDR3 sequences, over 30% of them present only once. This clonotype was sampled from a girl aged 2 to 9 with multiple sclerosis. Sequencing was done on a sample of blood.

CDR3 sequence reads: CASSFSGSYNEQFF. DNA of the CDR3: TGCGCCAGCAGCTTTAGCGGGTCCTACAATGAGCAGTTCTTC. V usage is TRBV5-1 and J usage is TRBJ2-1; 7 bases are a match to TRBD2. V was pared by 2 bases and J by 1 base, with 0 bases of the junction left unmatched. The CDR3 loop spans 14 amino acids. The germline gives CDR1 SGHRS, CDR2 YFSETQ.